This TCR beta chain appears in the sequencing data of a study of tissue T cells after allogeneic stem cell transplantation. By proportion, this clone is medium-sized. Its antigen is still unknown. Gene and germline names: mouse. The CDR3 end falls 1 residue outside the read, so it is completed with the germline J gene. V was pared by 0 bases and J by 3 bases, with 9 bases between. Germline-derived CDR1 and CDR2 are KGHPV and FQNQEV (reference sequence). The CDR3 runs to 14 residues. Assay: immunoSEQ multiplex PCR; the TCRdb copy retains only in-frame clones and omits some. Among approximately 5,000 clones, roughly 30% were seen once, and the ten largest hold 6.5% to 7%. Documented time point: mouse harvest day 14 after allogeneic transplant. Each mouse received 10^7 T-cell-depleted marrow cells plus 10^6 splenic CD5+ T cells by tail vein. The study, taken as a whole, reports: Within patients, tissue anatomy strongly shaped TCR repertoire composition.

The V and J genes are TRBV26 and TRBJ2-7; D gene ambiguous. The sequence was collected from a female BALB/c mouse given C57BL/6 T cells with graft-versus-host disease after an allogeneic hematopoietic cell transplant. Sequenced input: skin. CDR3 DNA, as far as it was read: TGTGCCAGCAGTCTGTCGTACAGTAACTATGAACAGTAC. It encodes CASSLSYSNYEQY. The whole CDR3 protein is CASSLSYSNYEQYF.